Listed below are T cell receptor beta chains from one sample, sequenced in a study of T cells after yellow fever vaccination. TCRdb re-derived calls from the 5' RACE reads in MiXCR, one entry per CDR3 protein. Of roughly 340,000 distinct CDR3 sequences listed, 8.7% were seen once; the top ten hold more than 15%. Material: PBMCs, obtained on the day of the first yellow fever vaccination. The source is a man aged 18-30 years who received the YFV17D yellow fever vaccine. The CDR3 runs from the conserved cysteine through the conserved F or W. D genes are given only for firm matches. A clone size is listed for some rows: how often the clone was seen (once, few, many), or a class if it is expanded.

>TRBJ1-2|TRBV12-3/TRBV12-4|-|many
TGTGCCAGCAGTTCGCCCGATACAGGGCACTATGGCTACACCTTC
CASSSPDTGHYGYTF
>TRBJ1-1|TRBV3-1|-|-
TGTGCCAGCAGCCAGGCCGGGCCTCGCATCTCGAACACTGAAGCTTTCTTT
CASSQAGPRISNTEAFF
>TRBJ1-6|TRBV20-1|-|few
TGCAGTGCTAGTGAAGTGGGGGCGGGGAATTCACCCCTCCACTTT
CSASEVGAGNSPLHF
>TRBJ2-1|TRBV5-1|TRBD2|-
TGCGCCAGCCGGCTAGCGGCCTACAATGAGCAGTTCTTC
CASRLAAYNEQFF
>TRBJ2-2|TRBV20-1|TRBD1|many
TGCAGTGCTAGAGATCAATGGACAGGGCTCACCGGGGAGCTGTTTTTT
CSARDQWTGLTGELFF
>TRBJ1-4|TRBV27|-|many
TGTGCCAGCAGTTTAGGGGTAGGGCGATGGGGGAAACTGTTTTTT
CASSLGVGRWGKLFF
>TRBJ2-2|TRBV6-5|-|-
TGTGCCAGCAGTGGGCCCGGGGAGCTGTTTTTT
CASSGPGELFF
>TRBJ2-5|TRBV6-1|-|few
TGTGCCAGCAGTGCCCCGGGCCAAGAGACCCAGTACTTC
CASSAPGQETQYF
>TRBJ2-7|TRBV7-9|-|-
TGTGCCAGCAGCCCGGGACTCAACGAGCAGTACTTC
CASSPGLNEQYF
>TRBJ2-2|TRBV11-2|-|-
TGTGCCAGCGAGGGCGGAGTGAACACCGGGGAGCTGTTTTTT
CASEGGVNTGELFF
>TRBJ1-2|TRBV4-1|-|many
TGCGCCAGCAGCCAAGATCCCGGTAGCTATGGCTACACCTTC
CASSQDPGSYGYTF
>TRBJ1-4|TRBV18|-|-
TGTGCCAGCTCACCACGGAGGGATAATGAAAAACTGTTTTTT
CASSPRRDNEKLFF
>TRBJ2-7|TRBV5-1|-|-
TGCGCCAGCAGCTTGCGCAGCGGGTTGACCTACGAGCAGTACTTC
CASSLRSGLTYEQYF
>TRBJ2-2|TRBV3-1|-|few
TGTGCCAGCAGCCAAGCTCGTGACACCAACACCGGGGAGCTGTTTTTT
CASSQARDTNTGELFF
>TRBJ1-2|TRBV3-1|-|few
TGTGCCAGCAGCCCAAGCTCCAGGGTTCGACTGCGGGGCTACACCTTC
CASSPSSRVRLRGYTF
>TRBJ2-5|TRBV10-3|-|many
TGTGCCATCAGGGACGGGAGCGCCCAAGAGACCCAGTACTTC
CAIRDGSAQETQYF
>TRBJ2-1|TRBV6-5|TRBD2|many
TGTGCCAGCAGTAACACGGGGGGGCCCTACAATGAGCAGTTCTTC
CASSNTGGPYNEQFF
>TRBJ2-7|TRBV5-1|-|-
TGCGCCAGCAGCCCGGAACAGAAAACAGGGACCTACGAGCAGTACTTC
CASSPEQKTGTYEQYF
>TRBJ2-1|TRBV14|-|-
TGTGCCAGCAGCGACCTTCGTAGCGGCAATGAGCAGTTCTTC
CASSDLRSGNEQFF
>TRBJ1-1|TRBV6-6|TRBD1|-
TGTGCCAGCAGTTCCGGGACAGGGCTAACTGAAGCTTTCTTT
CASSSGTGLTEAFF
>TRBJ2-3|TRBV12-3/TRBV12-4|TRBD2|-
TGTGCCAGCAGTCCCTTAGCGGGGACTAGCACAGATACGCAGTATTTT
CASSPLAGTSTDTQYF
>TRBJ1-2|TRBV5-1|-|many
TGCGCCAGCAGCTTGGAGATGTTCACCGGCTACACCTTC
CASSLEMFTGYTF
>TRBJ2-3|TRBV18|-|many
TGTGCCAGCTCCCCTGGGTCCACATCTTATACGCAGTATTTT
CASSPGSTSYTQYF
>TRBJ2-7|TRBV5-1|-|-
TGCGCCAGCAGCTTGGTTCCAGACTCCTACGAGCAGTACTTC
CASSLVPDSYEQYF
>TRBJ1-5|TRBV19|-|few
TGTGCCAGTAGGGGGTATAGCAATCAGCCCCAGCATTTT
CASRGYSNQPQHF
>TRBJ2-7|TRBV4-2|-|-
TGTGCCAGCAGCCAACGTTCTAGCTTAGACTACGAGCAGTACTTC
CASSQRSSLDYEQYF
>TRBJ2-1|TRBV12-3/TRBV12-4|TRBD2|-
TGTGCCAGCAGCCGCGGGGCGGGGGGCTACAATGAGCAGTTCTTC
CASSRGAGGYNEQFF
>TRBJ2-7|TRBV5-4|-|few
TGTGCCAGCAGCTTCCCGGCCGGGGACGAGCAGTACTTC
CASSFPAGDEQYF
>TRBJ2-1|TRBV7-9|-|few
TGTGCCAGCAGCCCAACAGGGAAGGGTGAGCAGTTCTTC
CASSPTGKGEQFF
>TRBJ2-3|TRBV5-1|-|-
TGCGCCAGCAGCTCACCGCTGGCGGGGGCTCGAGATACGCAGTATTTT
CASSSPLAGARDTQYF
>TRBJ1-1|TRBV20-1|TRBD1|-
TGCAGTGCTAAAGACAGGGTTGGAGTGGGGACTGAAGCTTTCTTT
CSAKDRVGVGTEAFF
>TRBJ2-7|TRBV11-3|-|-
TGTGCCAGCAGTAAGGCTGTCCAGAGGGAGCAGTACTTC
CASSKAVQREQYF
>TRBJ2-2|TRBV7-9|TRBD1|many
TGTGCGGCCCCGGGACAGGGGTTATCCGGGGAGCTGTTTTTT
CAAPGQGLSGELFF
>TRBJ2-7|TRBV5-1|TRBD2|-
TGCGCCAGCAGCGCCACTAGCGGGGCCGCTTCCTACGAGCAGTACTTC
CASSATSGAASYEQYF
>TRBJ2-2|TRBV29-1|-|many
TGCAGCGTTGAGGTGGGAACCACCGGGGAGCTGTTTTTT
CSVEVGTTGELFF
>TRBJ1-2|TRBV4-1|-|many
TGCGCCAGCAGCCACTACAGGCGCCCTGGCTACACCTTC
CASSHYRRPGYTF
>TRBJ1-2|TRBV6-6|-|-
TGTGCCAGCAGGCCGGAGGGTCCATATGGCTACACCTTC
CASRPEGPYGYTF
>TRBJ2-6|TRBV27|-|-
TGTGCCAGCAGTTTAACGCGGGGGCTGGCCGGGGCCAACGTCCTGACTTTC
CASSLTRGLAGANVLTF
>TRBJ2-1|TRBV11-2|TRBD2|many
TGTGCCAGCAGCTTAGTTCGGGGGGGCGTCAATGAGCAGTTCTTC
CASSLVRGGVNEQFF
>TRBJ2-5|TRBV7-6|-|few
TGTGCCAGCAGCCCGACAGGCCGAGAGACTCAAGAGACCCAGTACTTC
CASSPTGRETQETQYF
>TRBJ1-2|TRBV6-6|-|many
TGTGCCAGCAGTTCAGAATTAGGTGGCTACACCTTC
CASSSELGGYTF
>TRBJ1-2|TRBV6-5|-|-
TGTGCCAGCAGTTACCCCCAGGGCTATGGCTACACCTTC
CASSYPQGYGYTF